This TCR beta chain was captured in a study of CD8+CD57+ T cells in acquired aplastic anemia. Whole-study results and caveats: For CD8+ Simpson's diversity, patients and controls showed no significant difference. The number of CD8+ CDR3 sequences shared by patients and controls was roughly 31.

Profiles of TCR beta VDJ and CDR3 were generated from a genomic DNA template. TCRdb analysed the reads with MiXCR anew, one entry per CDR3 protein. The sample has 250,000 to 350,000 distinct CDR3 sequences, about 50% seen once; the top ten hold 1% to 1.5%. Germline CDR1 and CDR2: SQVTM and ANQGSEA. The length of the CDR3 is 17 residues. The V gene end was trimmed by 6 bases and the J gene end by 1 base; junction bases not matched to a gene: 15. The sequenced patients had an expansion of CD8+CD57+ cells seen by flow cytometry. In all patients, the disease was severe acquired aplastic anemia. As to this clonotype: The antigen is not known.

Specimen: sorted CD4+, CD8+, or CD8+CD57+ T cells (not recorded which) from PBMCs. The chain links TRBV29-1 to TRBJ2-7, with 10 bases fitting TRBD1. This receptor was taken from a human donor with aplastic anemia. The CDR3: CSVVAGTGDPVSYEQYF. DNA for the CDR3: TGCAGCGTCGTTGCCGGGACAGGGGACCCCGTGTCCTACGAGCAGTACTTC.